These 8 T cell receptor beta chains came from one sample sequenced in a study of response to subunit inactivated influenza vaccine. TCRdb re-called the RT-PCR reads through MiXCR, storing one row per CDR3 protein. The sample records some 550,000 distinct CDR3 sequences, around 21% being singletons. In addition, the sample was reused for a study of T cells expressing NK-cell markers. As that study records: In generating TCR beta cDNA, 5'RACE template switching with UMIs was used.

Sequencing was performed on CD4+ T cells sorted from PBMCs, taken approximately 13 days after vaccination. The receptors originated from a man aged 45-65 years who received an inactivated influenza vaccine.

The CDR3 here is CASSPGQGKFSSGANVLTF. The CDR3 DNA is TGTGCCAGCAGCCCAGGACAGGGGAAATTTTCCTCTGGGGCCAACGTCCTGACTTTC. The J gene is TRBJ2-6, the V gene TRBV11-2; 9 bases fit TRBD1. V trimming: 5 bases; J trimming: 0 bases; junction bases outside the gene matches: 11. The V gene's germline CDR1 is SGHAT and CDR2 FQNNGV. This CDR3 contains 19 residues.

This clonotype was recorded many times. This rearrangement joins TRBV6-1 to TRBJ1-1, with D possibly matching TRBD1 (5 bases). Germline V CDR1 and CDR2: MNHNS, SASEGT. V lost 6 bases and J lost 7, with 18 bases in between. The length of the CDR3 is 14 residues. As DNA, the CDR3 is TGTGCCAGCAGCCTTCCCGGGCAGGGAGTTGAAGCTTTCTTT. This codes for CASSLPGQGVEAFF.

This chain uses TRBV10-3 with TRBJ2-1; D gene unclear. Germline V lookup: CDR1 ENHRY, CDR2 SYGVKD. CDR3 length: 12 residues. V was cut by 2 bases and J by 10 bases, with 9 bases left in between. As DNA, the CDR3 is TGTGCCATCAGTGAGAACCTAGGAGAGCAGTTCTTC. It specifies CAISENLGEQFF.

This rearrangement joins TRBV5-1 to TRBJ2-7; D perhaps matches TRBD1 (6 bases). The CDR3 loop spans 14 amino acids. Trimming cost V 2 bases and J 3 bases, with 12 bases left between them. CDR1 and CDR2 (germline): SGHRS, YFSETQ. The CDR3 sequence: CASSFPGQNYEQYF. Here the CDR3 DNA reads TGCGCCAGCAGCTTCCCGGGACAAAACTACGAGCAGTACTTC.

This clonotype was seen only a few times. This chain uses TRBV12-3 or TRBV12-4 with TRBJ2-7, with TRBD2 matching over 7 bases. With V trimmed by 3 bases and J by 6 bases, 11 bases remained unmatched. The CDR3 loop spans 15 amino acids. The CDR3 nucleotides read TGTGCCAGCAGTTTTGGGGGGGTGGGGGTACGCGAGCAGTACTTC. This encodes CASSFGGVGVREQYF.

The chain couples TRBV5-6 to TRBJ1-1; TRBD1 is a possible D gene (6 bases). V lost 0 bases and J 4 bases, leaving 10 bases between the germline ends. In germline, CDR1 is SGHDT, CDR2 YYEEEE. The CDR3 spans 14 residues. The chain's CDR3 is CASSLAIRGTEAFF. Here the CDR3 DNA reads TGTGCCAGCAGCTTGGCGATCAGGGGCACTGAAGCTTTCTTT.

This clonotype was counted only a few times. This chain connects TRBV5-1 to TRBJ2-4, with TRBD2 as a possible D gene (5 bases). The CDR3 runs 14 residues. Trimming pared 3 bases from V and 8 bases from J, leaving 15 bases between. Germline CDR1 and CDR2: SGHRS and YFSETQ. CDR3 amino acids: CASSSRSGYYIQYF. The CDR3 DNA is TGCGCCAGCAGCTCTAGGTCGGGATATTACATTCAGTACTTC.

This clonotype showed up just a few times. The chain couples TRBV24-1 to TRBJ1-2; D remains ambiguous. The germline V and J ends were trimmed by 1 base and 1 base, with 6 bases remaining between them. CDR1 and CDR2 (germline): KGHDR, SFDVKD. The CDR3 extends over 14 amino acids. The CDR3 sequence is CATSDFEHNYGYTF. The CDR3 region has the DNA TGTGCCACCAGTGATTTTGAGCATAACTATGGCTACACCTTC.